This T cell receptor beta chain was observed in a study of PD-1 blockade in mismatch repair-deficient tumors. This sample's time point: roughly ten-day in vitro stimulation with candidate neoantigen peptide 5. Mismatch repair deficiency was confirmed in all patients, by PCR or immunohistochemistry. An approximately 11-day in vitro culture was run per each of over five reactive peptides. As regards this clone: Its antigen is not identified.

Germline assignment: CDR1 SGHDT and CDR2 YYEEEE. The CDR3 totals 18 residues. The V end was cut by 1 base, the J end by 2 bases, with 18 bases between. General study results and limits: After pembrolizumab, tumor-resident clones rose rapidly, then generally contracted before radiologic responses. Three of seven peptides expanded clones, giving 110 to 150 unique blood TCRs.

The repertoire was sequenced with immunoSEQ multiplex PCR; TCRdb's copy has only in-frame clones and lacks some. The sample consists of fewer than 18,000 clones, approximately 80% of them appearing once. The source was cells cultured in vitro, collected from a patient treated with pembrolizumab. The receptor's source is an adult with mismatch repair-deficient cancer. The chain carries TRBV5-6 and TRBJ2-2; tentative D call: TRBD2 (5 bases). The CDR3 sequence: CASSLRRWGATNTGELFF. As DNA, the CDR3 is TGTGCCAGCAGCTTGAGAAGGTGGGGAGCGACTAACACCGGGGAGCTGTTTTTT.